The sequence of this TCR beta chain was determined in a study of blood T cell repertoires in COVID-19. About the study: Nucleic acid was either cDNA or gDNA, and it came from T cells, B-cell-depleted T cells, or PBMCs.

The cohort comprised adults aged 18 to 89 years residing in 24 US areas. Clinical histories supplied by participants themselves formed the basis of cohort assignment. Clones were sequenced by immunoSEQ multiplex PCR, and TCRdb holds only the in-frame ones, with some missing. The table includes hundreds of thousands of clones, 85% detected once. Trimming took 5 bases from V and 6 from J, leaving 16 bases between them. This CDR3 region has 15 residues. Looked up from germline, CDR1 is LGHDT and CDR2 is YNNKEL (reference sequence). Sample: PBMCs or T cells enriched from blood (not recorded which). The clonotype originates from a woman aged 45-59 years who had recovered from COVID-19. The chain has TRBV3-1 (or the pseudogene TRBV3-2) and TRBJ2-2; D not resolved. The CDR3 spells CASSERTAASGELFF. CDR3 nucleotide sequence: TGTGCCAGCAGCGAAAGAACGGCGGCATCCGGGGAGCTGTTTTTT.